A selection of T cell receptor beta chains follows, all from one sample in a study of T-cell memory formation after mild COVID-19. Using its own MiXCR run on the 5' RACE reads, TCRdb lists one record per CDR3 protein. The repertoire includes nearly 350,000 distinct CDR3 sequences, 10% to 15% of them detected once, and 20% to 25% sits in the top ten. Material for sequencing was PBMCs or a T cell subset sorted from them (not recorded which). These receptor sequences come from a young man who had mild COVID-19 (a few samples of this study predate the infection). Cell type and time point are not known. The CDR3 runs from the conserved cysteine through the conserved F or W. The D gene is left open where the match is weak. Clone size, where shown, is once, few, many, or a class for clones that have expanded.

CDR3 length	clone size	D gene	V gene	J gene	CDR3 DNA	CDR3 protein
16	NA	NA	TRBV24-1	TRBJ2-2	TGTGCCACCAGTGATTTGCTAGGGGAAAACACCGGGGAGCTGTTTTTT	CATSDLLGENTGELFF
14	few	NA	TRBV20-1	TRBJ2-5	TGCAGTGCTAGAACCCCGGGACCACAAGAGACCCAGTACTTC	CSARTPGPQETQYF
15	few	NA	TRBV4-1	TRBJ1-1	TGCGCCAGCAGCCAAGATAGGGGGGCCAGCCGTGAAGCTTTCTTT	CASSQDRGASREAFF
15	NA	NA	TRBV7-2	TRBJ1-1	TGTGCCAGCAGGTGGGGACCGCTACTGAACACTGAAGCTTTCTTT	CASRWGPLLNTEAFF
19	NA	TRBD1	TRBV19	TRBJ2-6	TGTGCCAGTAGTATAATAAATAGGGGGCGATCTGCTGGGGCCAACGTCCTGACTTTC	CASSIINRGRSAGANVLTF
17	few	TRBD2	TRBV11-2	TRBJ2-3	TGTGCCAGCAGCTTAAGCGGGGGGGTTGTCGGCACAGATACGCAGTATTTT	CASSLSGGVVGTDTQYF
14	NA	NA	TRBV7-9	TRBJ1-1	TGTGCCAGCAGCTTAATCCACCTGAACACTGAAGCTTTCTTT	CASSLIHLNTEAFF
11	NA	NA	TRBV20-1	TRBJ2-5	TGCAGTGCCAGCCCTCGAGAGACCCAGTACTTC	CSASPRETQYF
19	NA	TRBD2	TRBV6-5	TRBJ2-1	TGTGCCAGCAGTTACTTTCCCGACCGCGGGGGGACGACCTACAATCAGCAGTTCTTC	CASSYFPDRGGTTYNQQFF
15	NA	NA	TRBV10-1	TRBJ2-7	TGCGCCAGCAGTGAGTATCGGATGATCGGCGACGAGCAGTACTTC	CASSEYRMIGDEQYF
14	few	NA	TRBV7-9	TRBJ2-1	TGTGCCAGGGGGGATGGCAGCTCCTACAATGAGCAGTTCTTC	CARGDGSSYNEQFF
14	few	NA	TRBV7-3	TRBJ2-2	TGTGCCAGCAGCACTGGACTCGAGACCGGGGAGCTGTTTTTT	CASSTGLETGELFF
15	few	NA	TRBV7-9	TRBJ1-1	TGTGCCAGCAGCTTACCCCAGGGCATGAACACTGAAGCTTTCTTT	CASSLPQGMNTEAFF
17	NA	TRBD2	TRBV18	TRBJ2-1	TGTGCCAGCTCACCACCGGTCGGGACTAGCTCCTACAATGAGCAGTTCTTC	CASSPPVGTSSYNEQFF
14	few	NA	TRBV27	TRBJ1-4	TGTGCCAGCAGCCAACCGGGACGTGGTGAAAAACTGTTTTTT	CASSQPGRGEKLFF
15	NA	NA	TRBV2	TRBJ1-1	TGTGCCAGCAGCGCCCGACCCCGGGGTATCGGTGAAGCTTTCTTT	CASSARPRGIGEAFF
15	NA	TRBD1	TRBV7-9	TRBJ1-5	TGTGCCAGCAGCCTCTCGGACAGGTACAATCAGCCCCAGCATTTT	CASSLSDRYNQPQHF
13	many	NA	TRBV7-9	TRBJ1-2	TGTGCCAGCAGCTTAGGGCAGGGCCCTGGCTACACCTTC	CASSLGQGPGYTF
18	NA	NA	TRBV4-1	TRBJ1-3	TGCGCCAGCAGCCAAGCGGCGACAGTCTTGATCTCTGGAAACACCATATATTTT	CASSQAATVLISGNTIYF
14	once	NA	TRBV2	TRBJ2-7	TGTGCCAGCAGTGGGAGATCTTACTCCTACGAGCAGTACTTC	CASSGRSYSYEQYF
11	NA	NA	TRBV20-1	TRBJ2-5	TGCAGTGTAAGGCCGGGAGATACCCAGTACTTC	CSVRPGDTQYF
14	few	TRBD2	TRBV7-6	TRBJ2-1	TGTGCCAGCAGCCTTAGCGGGGGGTCCCGGGAGCAGTTCTTC	CASSLSGGSREQFF
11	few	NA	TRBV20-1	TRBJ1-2	TGCAGTGCTGGGGGGGGAAATGGCTACACCTTC	CSAGGGNGYTF
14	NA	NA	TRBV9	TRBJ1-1	TGTGCCAGCAGCCCGGGTGGGGGGGACACTGAAGCTTTCTTT	CASSPGGGDTEAFF
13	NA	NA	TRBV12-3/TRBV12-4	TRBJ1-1	TGTGCCAGCTTTCTACACGGGGGGACTGAAGCTTTCTTT	CASFLHGGTEAFF
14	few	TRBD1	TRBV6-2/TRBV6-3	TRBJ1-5	TGTGCCAGCAGTACGACAGGGGGCTTACAGCCCCAGCATTTT	CASSTTGGLQPQHF
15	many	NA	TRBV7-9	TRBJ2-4	TGTGCCAGCAGCTTAGACTCTGGAGGGGGAAACATTCAGTACTTC	CASSLDSGGGNIQYF
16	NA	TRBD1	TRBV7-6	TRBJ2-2	TGTGCCAGCAGCTTAGGGACAGGGTCGAACACCGGGGAGCTGTTTTTT	CASSLGTGSNTGELFF
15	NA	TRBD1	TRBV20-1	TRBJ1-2	TGCAGTGCTAGACGGGGACAGGGGGAAGGGTTAGTCTACACCTTC	CSARRGQGEGLVYTF
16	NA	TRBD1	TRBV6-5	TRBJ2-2	TGTGCCAGCAGTACCTACAGGGGTAGGGGGACCGGGGAGCTGTTTTTT	CASSTYRGRGTGELFF
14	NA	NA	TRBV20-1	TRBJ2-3	TGCAGTGCTAGAGATGATGTTGGTCCAGATACGCAGTATTTT	CSARDDVGPDTQYF
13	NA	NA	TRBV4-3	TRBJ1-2	TGCGCCAGCAGCCAAGGAAGAAGCTATGGCTACACCTTC	CASSQGRSYGYTF
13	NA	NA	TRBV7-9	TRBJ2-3	TGTGCCAGCAGCTTAGGGAACGCAGATACGCAGTATTTT	CASSLGNADTQYF
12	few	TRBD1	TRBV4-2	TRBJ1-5	TGTGCCAGCAGCCAAGGACAGGGGCCCCAGCATTTT	CASSQGQGPQHF
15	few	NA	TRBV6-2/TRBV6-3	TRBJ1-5	TGTGCCAGCAGCATGCCGCTAGGCGGGAATCAGCCCCAGCATTTT	CASSMPLGGNQPQHF
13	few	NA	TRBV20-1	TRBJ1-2	TGCAGTGCTAGGTACAGGGTGATCTATGGCTACACCTTC	CSARYRVIYGYTF
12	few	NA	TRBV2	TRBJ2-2	TGTGCCAGCAGGACCTACACCGGGGAGCTGTTTTTT	CASRTYTGELFF
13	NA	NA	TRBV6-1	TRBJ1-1	TGTGCCAGCTCTCCCCAAGTCGGGACCGAAGCTTTCTTT	CASSPQVGTEAFF
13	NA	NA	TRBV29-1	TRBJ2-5	TGCAGCGTTGAACGACAGAACCAAGAGACCCAGTACTTC	CSVERQNQETQYF
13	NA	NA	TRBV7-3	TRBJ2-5	TGTGCCAGCAGCCCCGCCGCGACGGAGACCCAGTACTTC	CASSPAATETQYF
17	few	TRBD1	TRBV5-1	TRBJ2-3	TGCGCCAGCAGCTTGGAGACAGGGTTGGATTTCACAGATACGCAGTATTTT	CASSLETGLDFTDTQYF
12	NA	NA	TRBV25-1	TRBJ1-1	TGTGCCAGCAGTGTGGGGGGTTCCAGAGCTTTCTTT	CASSVGGSRAFF
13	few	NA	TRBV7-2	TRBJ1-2	TGTGCCAGCAGCCCGGGGGGCTCAGATGGCTACACCTTC	CASSPGGSDGYTF
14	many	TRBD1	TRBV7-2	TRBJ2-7	TGTGCCAGCAGCTTCGGACAGGGGGGCTACGAGCAGTACTTC	CASSFGQGGYEQYF
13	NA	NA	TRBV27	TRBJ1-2	TGTGCCAGCAGTTTTTCAGCCAACTATGGCTACACCTTC	CASSFSANYGYTF
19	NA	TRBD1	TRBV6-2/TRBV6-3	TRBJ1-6	TGTGCCAGCAGTCATCGGACAGGGGGCAATTCGGCCTATAATTCACCCCTCCACTTT	CASSHRTGGNSAYNSPLHF
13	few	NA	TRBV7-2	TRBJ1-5	TGTGCCAGCAGCACCAGGGGTCGTCAGCCCCAGCATTTT	CASSTRGRQPQHF
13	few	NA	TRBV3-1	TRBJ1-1	TGTGCCAGCAGCTTCCGTAGGGCGAATGAAGCTTTCTTT	CASSFRRANEAFF
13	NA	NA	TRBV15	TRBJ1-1	TGTGCCACCAGCATCCGAGGGGGGGGCAGGGCTTTCTTT	CATSIRGGGRAFF
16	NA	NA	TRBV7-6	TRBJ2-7	TGTGCCAGCAGCTTATACCCAGGGCGAAGCTCCTACGAGCAGTACTTC	CASSLYPGRSSYEQYF
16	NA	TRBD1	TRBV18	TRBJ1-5	TGTGCCAGCTCACCCTCGGGACAGTATAGCAATCAGCCCCAGCATTTT	CASSPSGQYSNQPQHF
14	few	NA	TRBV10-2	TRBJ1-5	TGCGCCAGCAGTGTTCCGGGGACGGGTCAGCCCCAGCATTTT	CASSVPGTGQPQHF
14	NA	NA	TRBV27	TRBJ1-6	TGTGCCAGCAGTTTATTCCCCCCGGGATCACCCATCCACTTT	CASSLFPPGSPIHF
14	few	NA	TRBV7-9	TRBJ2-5	TGTGCCAGCAGCTTAATTGTGCGGGAAGAGACCCAGTACTTC	CASSLIVREETQYF
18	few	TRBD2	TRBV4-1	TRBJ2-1	TGCGCCAGCAGGCCGGGACTAGCGGGGGGGCCCAAAATCGATGAGCAGTTCTTC	CASRPGLAGGPKIDEQFF
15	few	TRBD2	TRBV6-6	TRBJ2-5	TGTGCCAGCAGTTCCAGTAGCGGGGGGGGTTCCTATCAGTACTTC	CASSSSSGGGSYQYF
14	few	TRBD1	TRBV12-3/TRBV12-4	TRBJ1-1	TGTGCCAGCAGTTTACAGGGGGCGGTCACTGAAGCTTTCTTT	CASSLQGAVTEAFF
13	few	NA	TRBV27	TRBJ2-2	TGTGCCTGCTCGTCCGCGAACACCGGGGAGCTGTTTTTT	CACSSANTGELFF
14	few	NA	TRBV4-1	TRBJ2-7	TGCGCCAGCAGCCAAGATTCACAGGGCCACGAGCAGTACTTC	CASSQDSQGHEQYF